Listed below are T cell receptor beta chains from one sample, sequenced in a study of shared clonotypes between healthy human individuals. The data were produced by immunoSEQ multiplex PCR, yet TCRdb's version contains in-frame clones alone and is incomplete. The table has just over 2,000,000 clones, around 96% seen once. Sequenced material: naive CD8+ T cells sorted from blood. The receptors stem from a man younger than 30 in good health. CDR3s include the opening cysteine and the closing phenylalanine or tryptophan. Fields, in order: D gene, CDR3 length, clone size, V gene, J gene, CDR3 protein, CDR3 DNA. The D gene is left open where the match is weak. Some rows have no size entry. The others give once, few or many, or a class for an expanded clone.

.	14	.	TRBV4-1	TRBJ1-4	CASSGLKDNEKLFF	TGCGCCAGCAGCGGTTTGAAGGATAATGAAAAACTGTTTTTT
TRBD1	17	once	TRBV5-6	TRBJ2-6	CASSWDRGYAGANVLTF	TGTGCCAGCAGCTGGGACAGGGGGTATGCTGGGGCCAACGTCCTGACTTTC
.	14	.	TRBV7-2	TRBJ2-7	CASSLSDNSYEQYF	TGTGCCAGCAGCTTAAGCGATAACTCCTACGAGCAGTACTTC
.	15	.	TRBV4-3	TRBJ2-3	CASSQIYTYTDTQYF	TGCGCCAGCAGCCAGATTTACACGTACACAGATACGCAGTATTTT
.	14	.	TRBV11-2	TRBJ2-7	CASSFSGGYYEQYF	TGTGCCAGCAGCTTCAGCGGCGGATACTACGAGCAGTACTTC
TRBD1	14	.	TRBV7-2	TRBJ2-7	CASSLAGTGYEQYF	TGTGCCAGCAGCTTAGCGGGGACAGGCTACGAGCAGTACTTC
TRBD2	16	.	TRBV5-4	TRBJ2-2	CASRTSGSGNTGELFF	TGTGCCAGCAGAACTAGCGGGAGTGGTAACACCGGGGAGCTGTTTTTT
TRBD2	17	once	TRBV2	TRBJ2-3	CASIPRTSGFITDTQYF	TGTGCCAGCATCCCACGGACTAGCGGGTTCATCACAGATACGCAGTATTTT
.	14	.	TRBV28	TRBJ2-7	CASSLGVEDYEQYF	TGTGCCAGCAGTTTAGGGGTCGAGGACTACGAGCAGTACTTC
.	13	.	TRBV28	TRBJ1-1	CASSRRANTEAFF	TGTGCCAGCAGCCGACGGGCGAACACTGAAGCTTTCTTT
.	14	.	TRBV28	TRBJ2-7	CASSFVGAGYEQYF	TGTGCCAGCAGTTTTGTCGGGGCAGGTTACGAGCAGTACTTC
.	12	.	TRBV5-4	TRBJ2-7	CASSSGLYEQYF	TGTGCCAGCAGCTCCGGGCTTTACGAGCAGTACTTC
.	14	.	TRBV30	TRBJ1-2	CAWSVPSSNYGYTF	TGTGCCTGGAGTGTGCCTTCAAGCAACTATGGCTACACCTTC
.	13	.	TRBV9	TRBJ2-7	CASSERVGYEQYF	TGTGCCAGCAGCGAGCGGGTGGGCTACGAGCAGTACTTC
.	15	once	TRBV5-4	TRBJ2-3	CASRDFQDRGDTQYF	TGTGCCAGCAGGGACTTCCAGGACAGAGGAGATACGCAGTATTTT
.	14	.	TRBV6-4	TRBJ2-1	CASSGLGDYNEQFF	TGTGCCAGCTCGGGCCTGGGGGACTACAATGAGCAGTTCTTC
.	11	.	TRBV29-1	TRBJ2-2	CSGQIARELFF	TGCAGCGGACAGATCGCCCGGGAGCTGTTTTTT
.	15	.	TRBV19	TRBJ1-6	CASSISGTLNSPLHF	TGTGCCAGTAGTATTTCGGGGACACTGAATTCACCCCTCCACTTT
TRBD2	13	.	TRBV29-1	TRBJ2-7	CSVASGYSYEQYF	TGCAGCGTTGCTAGCGGGTACTCCTACGAGCAGTACTTC
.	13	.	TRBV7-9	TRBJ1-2	CASSLSGSYGYTF	TGTGCCAGCAGCTTATCGGGCAGCTATGGCTACACCTTC
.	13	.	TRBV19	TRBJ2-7	CASSHLQSYEQYF	TGTGCCAGTAGTCATTTACAGTCCTACGAGCAGTACTTC
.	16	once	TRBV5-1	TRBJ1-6	CASSPRGLGDNSPLHF	TGCGCCAGCAGCCCCCGGGGTCTCGGAGATAATTCACCCCTCCACTTT
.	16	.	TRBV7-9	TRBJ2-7	CASSLVTAGPFNEQYF	TGTGCCAGCAGCTTAGTTACGGCAGGCCCCTTCAACGAGCAGTACTTC
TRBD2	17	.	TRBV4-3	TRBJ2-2	CASSQGVGLGYTGELFF	TGCGCCAGCAGCCAAGGAGTAGGACTAGGGTACACCGGGGAGCTGTTTTTT
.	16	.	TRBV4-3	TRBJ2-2	CASSQELDEGTGELFF	TGCGCCAGCAGCCAAGAGCTGGACGAAGGCACCGGGGAGCTGTTTTTT
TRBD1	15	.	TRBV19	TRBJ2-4	CASSLTGGSKNIQYF	TGTGCCAGTAGCTTGACAGGGGGTAGCAAAAACATTCAGTACTTC
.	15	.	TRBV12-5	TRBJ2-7	CASGASGTGYYEQYF	TGTGCTAGTGGTGCCTCAGGAACAGGCTACTACGAGCAGTACTTC
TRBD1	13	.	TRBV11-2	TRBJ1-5	CASSPTGGQPQHF	TGTGCCAGCAGCCCCACAGGGGGTCAGCCCCAGCATTTT
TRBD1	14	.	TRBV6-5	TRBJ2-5	CASSSLTGVETQYF	TGTGCCAGCAGTTCCTTGACAGGGGTTGAGACCCAGTACTTC
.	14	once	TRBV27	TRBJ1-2	CASSLGPGWDGYTF	TGTGCCAGCAGTTTAGGACCAGGGTGGGATGGCTACACCTTC
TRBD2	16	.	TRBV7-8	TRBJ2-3	CASSFSGIPPTDTQYF	TGTGCCAGCAGCTTTAGCGGGATACCTCCCACAGATACGCAGTATTTT
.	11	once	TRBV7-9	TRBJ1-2	CASRGDYGYTF	TGTGCCAGCAGGGGGGACTATGGCTACACCTTC
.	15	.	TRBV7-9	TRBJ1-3	CASSDSGIGGNTIYF	TGTGCCAGCAGCGATTCCGGGATAGGAGGAAACACCATATATTTT
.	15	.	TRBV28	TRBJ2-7	CASSFYGARSYEQYF	TGTGCCAGCAGTTTCTATGGGGCTCGGTCCTACGAGCAGTACTTC
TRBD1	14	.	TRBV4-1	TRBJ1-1	CASSPGQGSTEAFF	TGCGCCAGCAGCCCGGGACAGGGAAGTACTGAAGCTTTCTTT
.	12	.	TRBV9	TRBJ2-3	CASSPGSDTQYF	TGTGCCAGCAGCCCGGGCTCAGATACGCAGTATTTT
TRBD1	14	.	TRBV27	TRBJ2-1	CASRGQVSYNEQFF	TGTGCCAGCAGAGGACAGGTCTCCTACAATGAGCAGTTCTTC
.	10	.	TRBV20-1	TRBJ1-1	CSAPDSEAFF	TGCAGTGCTCCAGACAGTGAAGCTTTCTTT
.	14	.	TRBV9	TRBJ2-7	CASSPMDSTHEQYF	TGTGCCAGCAGCCCGATGGATAGCACCCACGAGCAGTACTTC
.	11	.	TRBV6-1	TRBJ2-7	CASEGGSEQYF	TGTGCCAGCGAGGGGGGATCCGAGCAGTACTTC
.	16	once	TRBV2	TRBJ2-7	CASSELGSFADYEQYF	TGTGCCAGCAGTGAATTGGGGTCTTTCGCCGACTACGAGCAGTACTTC
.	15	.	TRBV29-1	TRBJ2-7	CSVESAWTEGYEQYF	TGCAGCGTTGAATCCGCTTGGACAGAGGGGTACGAGCAGTACTTC
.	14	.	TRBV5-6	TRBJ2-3	CASSWGPGSDTQYF	TGTGCCAGCAGCTGGGGACCGGGATCGGATACGCAGTATTTT
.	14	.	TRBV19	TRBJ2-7	CASSIFRGAYEQYF	TGTGCCAGTAGTATCTTCAGGGGAGCCTACGAGCAGTACTTC
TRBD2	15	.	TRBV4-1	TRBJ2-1	CASSPAGGLYNEQFF	TGCGCCAGCAGCCCAGCGGGGGGCCTGTACAATGAGCAGTTCTTC
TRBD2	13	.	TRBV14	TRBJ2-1	CASSQGGGNEQFF	TGTGCCAGCAGCCAAGGGGGGGGTAATGAGCAGTTCTTC
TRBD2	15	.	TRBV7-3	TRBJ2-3	CASSLLAGSTDTQYF	TGTGCCAGCAGCTTGCTAGCGGGGAGCACAGATACGCAGTATTTT
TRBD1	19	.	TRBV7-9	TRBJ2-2	CASSPFDSHGQENTGELFF	TGTGCCAGCAGCCCTTTCGACTCCCACGGACAGGAAAACACCGGGGAGCTGTTTTTT
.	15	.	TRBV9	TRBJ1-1	CASSVAVGVGTEAFF	TGTGCCAGCAGCGTAGCTGTCGGGGTTGGCACTGAAGCTTTCTTT
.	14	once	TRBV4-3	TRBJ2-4	CASSQDGQMDIQYF	TGCGCCAGCAGCCAAGACGGGCAGATGGACATTCAGTACTTC
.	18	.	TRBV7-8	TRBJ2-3	CASSAGMARPYNTDTQYF	TGTGCCAGCAGCGCCGGAATGGCGCGCCCTTATAACACAGATACGCAGTATTTT
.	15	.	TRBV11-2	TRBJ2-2	CASRTPGADTGELFF	TGTGCCAGCAGAACTCCGGGAGCAGACACCGGGGAGCTGTTTTTT
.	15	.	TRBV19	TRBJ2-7	CASSIGTFSSYEQYF	TGTGCCAGTAGTATAGGGACATTCAGCTCCTACGAGCAGTACTTC
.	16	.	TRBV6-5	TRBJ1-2	CASSYQPETESYGYTF	TGTGCCAGCAGTTACCAACCCGAGACAGAGTCCTATGGCTACACCTTC
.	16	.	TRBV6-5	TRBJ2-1	CASSYSPNANNNEQFF	TGTGCCAGCAGTTACTCGCCTAACGCCAATAACAATGAGCAGTTCTTC